This T cell receptor beta chain is drawn from a study of T cell responses to AZD1222 COVID-19 vaccine. The CDR3 length is 14 residues. CDR1 and CDR2 (germline): SGHNT, YYREEE (reference sequence). V lost 0 bases to trimming and J lost 9 bases; unmatched junction nucleotides: 3. Profiled with immunoSEQ multiplex PCR; TCRdb holds only in-frame clones, not every one. The sample yields about 180,000 clones, just under 95% seen once. The clonotype was recovered from an adult who received the MenACWY meningococcal vaccine as a control. The J gene is TRBJ1-6, the V gene TRBV5-4, with 7 bases identical to TRBD1. The sample was peripheral blood, taken 28 days after the second dose of the MenACWY control vaccine. The CDR3 spells CASSLEGAGSPLHF. The DNA of the CDR3 is TGTGCCAGCAGCTTGGAGGGGGCAGGTTCACCCCTCCACTTT.